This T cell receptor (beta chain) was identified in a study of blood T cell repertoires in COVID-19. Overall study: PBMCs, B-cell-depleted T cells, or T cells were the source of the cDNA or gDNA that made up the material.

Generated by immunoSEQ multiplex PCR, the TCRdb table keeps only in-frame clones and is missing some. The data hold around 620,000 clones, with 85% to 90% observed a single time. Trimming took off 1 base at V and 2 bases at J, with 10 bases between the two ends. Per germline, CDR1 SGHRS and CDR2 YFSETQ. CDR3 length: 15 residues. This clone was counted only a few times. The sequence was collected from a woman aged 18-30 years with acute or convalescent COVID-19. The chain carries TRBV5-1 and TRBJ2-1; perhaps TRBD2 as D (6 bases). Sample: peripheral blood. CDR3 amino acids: CASSLHGEAYNEQFF. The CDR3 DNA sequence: TGCGCCAGCAGCTTGCACGGGGAGGCCTACAATGAGCAGTTCTTC.